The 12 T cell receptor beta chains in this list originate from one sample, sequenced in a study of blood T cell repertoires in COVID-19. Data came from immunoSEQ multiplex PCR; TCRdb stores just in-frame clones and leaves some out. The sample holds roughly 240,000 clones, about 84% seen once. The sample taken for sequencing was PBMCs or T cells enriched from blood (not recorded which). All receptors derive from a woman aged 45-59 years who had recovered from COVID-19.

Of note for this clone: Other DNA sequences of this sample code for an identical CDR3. This chain's CDR3 is CATRRVNTEAFF. The CDR3 DNA reads TGTGCCACCAGGAGGGTTAACACTGAAGCTTTCTTT. The V call is TRBV15, the J call TRBJ1-1; D gene unclear. The CDR3 sequence is 12 residues long. Trimming left V 6 bases short and J 2 bases short, with 7 bases between. Germline CDR1 LNHNV, CDR2 YYDKDF (reference sequence).

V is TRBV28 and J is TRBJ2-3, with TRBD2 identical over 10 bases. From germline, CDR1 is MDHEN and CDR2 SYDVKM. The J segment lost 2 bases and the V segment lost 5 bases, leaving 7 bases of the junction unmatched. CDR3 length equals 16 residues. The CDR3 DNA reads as TGTGCCAGCAGTGCCATACTAGCGGGGCTCACAGATACGCAGTATTTT. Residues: CASSAILAGLTDTQYF.

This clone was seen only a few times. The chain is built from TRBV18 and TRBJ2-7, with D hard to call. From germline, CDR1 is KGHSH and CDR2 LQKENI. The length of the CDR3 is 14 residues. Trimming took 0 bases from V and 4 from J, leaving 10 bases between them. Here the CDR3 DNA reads TGTGCCAGCTCACCACCGTCCAACCTATACGAGCAGTACTTC. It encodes CASSPPSNLYEQYF.

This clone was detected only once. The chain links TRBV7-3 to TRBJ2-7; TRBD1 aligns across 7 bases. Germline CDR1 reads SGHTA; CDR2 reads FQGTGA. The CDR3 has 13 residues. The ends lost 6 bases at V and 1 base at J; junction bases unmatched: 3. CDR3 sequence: CASSWDSSYEQYF. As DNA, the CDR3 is TGTGCCAGCAGTTGGGACAGTTCCTACGAGCAGTACTTC.

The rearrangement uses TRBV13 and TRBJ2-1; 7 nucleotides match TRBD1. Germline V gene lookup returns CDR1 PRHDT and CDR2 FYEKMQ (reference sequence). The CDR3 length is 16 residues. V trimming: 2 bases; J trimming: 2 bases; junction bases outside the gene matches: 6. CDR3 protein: CASSLKGQTAYNEQFF. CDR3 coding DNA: TGTGCCAGCAGCTTAAAGGGACAGACAGCCTACAATGAGCAGTTCTTC.

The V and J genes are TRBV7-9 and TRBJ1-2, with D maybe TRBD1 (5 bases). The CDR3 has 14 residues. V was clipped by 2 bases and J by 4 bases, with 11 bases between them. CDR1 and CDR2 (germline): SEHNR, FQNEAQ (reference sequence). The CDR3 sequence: CASSLSTGAYGYTF. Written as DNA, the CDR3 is TGTGCCAGCAGCTTAAGTACAGGTGCCTATGGCTACACCTTC.

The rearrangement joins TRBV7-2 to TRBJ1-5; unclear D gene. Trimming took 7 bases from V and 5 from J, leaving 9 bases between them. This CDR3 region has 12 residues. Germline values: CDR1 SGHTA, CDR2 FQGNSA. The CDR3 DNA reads TGTGCCAGCAAAACCGGGGATCAGCCCCAGCATTTT. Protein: CASKTGDQPQHF. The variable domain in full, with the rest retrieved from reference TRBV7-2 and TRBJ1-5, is GAGVSQSPSNKVTEKGKDVELRCDPISGHTALYWYRQSLGQGLEFLIYFQGNSAPDKSGLPSDRFSAERTGGSVSTLTIQRTQQEDSAVYLCASKTGDQPQHFGDGTRLSIL.

The DNA of the CDR3 is TGTGCCAGCAGCACGGGACAGGGGGAAGATACGCAGTATTTT. It codes for CASSTGQGEDTQYF. V usage is TRBV5-5 and J usage is TRBJ2-3; 11 bases map to TRBD1. In germline, CDR1 is SGHKS, CDR2 YYEKEE (reference sequence). V dropped 4 bases and J dropped 5; count of bases not matched to a gene: 3. CDR3 length equals 14 residues.

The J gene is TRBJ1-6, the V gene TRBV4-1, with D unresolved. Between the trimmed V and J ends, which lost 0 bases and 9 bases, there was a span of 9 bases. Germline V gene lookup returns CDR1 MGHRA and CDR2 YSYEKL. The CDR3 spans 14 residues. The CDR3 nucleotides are TGCGCCAGCAGCCAAGAGTCCGGAGGTTCACCCCTCCACTTT. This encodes CASSQESGGSPLHF.

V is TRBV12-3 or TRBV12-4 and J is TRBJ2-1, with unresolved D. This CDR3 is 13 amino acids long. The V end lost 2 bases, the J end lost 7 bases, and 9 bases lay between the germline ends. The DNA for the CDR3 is TGTGCCAGCAGTTTATGGAGATCAAATGAGCAGTTCTTC. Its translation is CASSLWRSNEQFF.

CDR3 in DNA: TGTGCCAGCAGCGCACAACCGCAGGGGGCGGTTGGAAACACCATATATTTT. Protein product: CASSAQPQGAVGNTIYF. The genes are TRBV7-2 and TRBJ1-3; 8 bases align to TRBD1. V lost 5 bases, J lost 3 bases, and 12 bases stayed unmatched. This CDR3 has 17 amino acids. Germline CDR1 SGHTA, CDR2 FQGNSA. Supplemented by reference TRBV7-2 and TRBJ1-3, the full variable domain reads GAGVSQSPSNKVTEKGKDVELRCDPISGHTALYWYRQSLGQGLEFLIYFQGNSAPDKSGLPSDRFSAERTGGSVSTLTIQRTQQEDSAVYLCASSAQPQGAVGNTIYFGEGSWLTVV.

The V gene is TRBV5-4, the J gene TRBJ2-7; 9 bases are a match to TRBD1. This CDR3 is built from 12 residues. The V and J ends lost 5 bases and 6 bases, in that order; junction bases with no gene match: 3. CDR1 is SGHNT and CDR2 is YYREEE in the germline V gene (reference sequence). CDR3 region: CASRGQGAEQYF. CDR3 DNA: TGTGCCAGCAGGGGACAGGGCGCCGAGCAGTACTTC.